This TCR beta chain was retrieved from a study of blood T cell repertoires in COVID-19. Study summary: The United States, Italy and Spain supplied acute and convalescent COVID-19 samples. T cells, B-cell-depleted T cells, or PBMCs provided the cDNA or gDNA that served as material.

The germline V gene encodes CDR1 MNHEY and CDR2 SVGEGT. V was trimmed by 3 bases and J by 5 bases, leaving 10 bases between them. This CDR3 comprises 13 residues. Authors' methods: Reference gene primers were amplified, and this amplification served to estimate nucleated cell counts. Profiling relied on immunoSEQ multiplex PCR, and the TCRdb table lists in-frame clones only, not all of them. Clonal size and the V and J genes are those of that table, whereas D and trimming came from the DNA. The sample has about 40,000 clones, approximately 90% seen once. This chain links TRBV6-2 or TRBV6-3 with TRBJ2-5; D gene ambiguous. This sequence was found in a man between 60 and 75 years old with active COVID-19. The specimen sequenced was peripheral blood. CDR3 bases: TGTGCCAGCAGTTATGGTGTAGTGGAGACCCAGTACTTC. It specifies CASSYGVVETQYF.